These T cell receptor beta chains were read from a single sample in a study of T cell responses to AZD1222 COVID-19 vaccine. The table came from immunoSEQ multiplex PCR; TCRdb's copy has only in-frame clones and leaves some out. The sample records roughly 140,000 clones, more than 70% being singletons. This specimen was peripheral blood, taken on day 0 of AZD1222 vaccination. Source of these receptors: an adult in good health. CDR3s leave out the opening cysteine and the closing phenylalanine or tryptophan.

V gene,CDR3 protein
TRBV20-1,SASSYNEQF
TRBV5-6,ASSQAGEFATEAF
TRBV27,ASSWTGQEQPQH
TRBV6-5,ASSYFGLSTGQF
TRBV9,ASSVDSGRAGDEQY
TRBV7-8,ASRPPVGEQF
TRBV7-9,ASSLAPGQGYQPQH
TRBV28,ASSLLSLGYT
TRBV19,ASSRDRKGEAF
TRBV3-1/TRBV3-2,ASSQDGGEQF
TRBV9,ASSGGRGTHTDTQY
TRBV7-3,ASSSSGRGLDPQY
TRBV19,ASTLGTATANYGYT
TRBV19,ASKGRLIANVLT
TRBV5-1,ASSLTEGGHTEAF
TRBV6-5,ASSQQGPTGPQH
TRBV5-1,ASSWSDRGIYGYT
TRBV9,ASSVAAGDSYNEQF
TRBV19,ASSIIPRLAGGRGAGELF
TRBV5-4,ASSFMASYEQY
TRBV30,AWSVGRNQPQH
TRBV18,ASSSAGGPGEQY
TRBV30,AWSRDRGRNGYT
TRBV5-6,ASSSVSGQGAYGYT
TRBV28,ASSAPGQGKETQY
TRBV7-2,ASSLPPYNEQF
TRBV10-3,AIGDSVVAKNIQY
TRBV3-1/TRBV3-2,ASSHEGARGNEQF
TRBV28,ASSFPLRGRASEQY
TRBV2,ASRASMANYGYT
TRBV6-1,ASSETGRSPQH
TRBV18,ASSGTTLWGYT
TRBV7-6,ASSLAGLGEQY
TRBV14,ASSQDIIAGGNEQY
TRBV6-5,ASSPTQGSNEKLF
TRBV2,ASRAAGANEQF
TRBV29-1,SVEDPYYGYT
TRBV4-3,ASSQDDRVGSNEQF
TRBV11-1,ASSLTGSSYNEQF
TRBV5-4,ASSLEDRNKYTTDTQY
TRBV27,ASSWSAGYGYT